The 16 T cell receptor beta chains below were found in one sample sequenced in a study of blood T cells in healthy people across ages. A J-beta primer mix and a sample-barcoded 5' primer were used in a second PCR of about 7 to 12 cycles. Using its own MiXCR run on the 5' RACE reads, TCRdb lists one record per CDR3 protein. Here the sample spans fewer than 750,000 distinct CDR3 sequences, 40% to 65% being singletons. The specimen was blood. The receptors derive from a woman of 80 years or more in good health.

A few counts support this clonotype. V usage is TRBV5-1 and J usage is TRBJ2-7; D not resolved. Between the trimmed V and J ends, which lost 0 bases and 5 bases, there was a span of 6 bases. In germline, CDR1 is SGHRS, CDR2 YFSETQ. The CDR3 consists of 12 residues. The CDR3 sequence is CASSLGRHEQYF. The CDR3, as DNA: TGCGCCAGCAGCTTGGGGAGACACGAGCAGTACTTC.

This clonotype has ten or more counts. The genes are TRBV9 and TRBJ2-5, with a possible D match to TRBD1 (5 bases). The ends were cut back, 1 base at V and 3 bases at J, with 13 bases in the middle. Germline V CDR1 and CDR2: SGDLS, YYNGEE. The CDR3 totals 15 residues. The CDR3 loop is CASSVSLGAEETQYF. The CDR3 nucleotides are TGTGCCAGCAGCGTATCGTTAGGGGCTGAAGAGACCCAGTACTTC.

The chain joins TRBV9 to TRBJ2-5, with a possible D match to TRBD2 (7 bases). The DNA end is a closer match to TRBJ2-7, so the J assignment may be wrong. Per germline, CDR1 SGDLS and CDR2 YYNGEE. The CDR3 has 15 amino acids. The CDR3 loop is CASSVGGQPDYEQYF. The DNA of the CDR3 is TGTGCCAGCAGCGTCGGGGGGCAGCCGGACTACGAGCAGTACTTC.

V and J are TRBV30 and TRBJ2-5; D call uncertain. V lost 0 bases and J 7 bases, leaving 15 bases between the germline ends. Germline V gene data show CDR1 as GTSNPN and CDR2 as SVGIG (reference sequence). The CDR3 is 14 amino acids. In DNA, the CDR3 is TGTGCCTGGAGTGTACTTGCACCGAAAGGGACCCAGTACTTC. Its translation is CAWSVLAPKGTQYF.

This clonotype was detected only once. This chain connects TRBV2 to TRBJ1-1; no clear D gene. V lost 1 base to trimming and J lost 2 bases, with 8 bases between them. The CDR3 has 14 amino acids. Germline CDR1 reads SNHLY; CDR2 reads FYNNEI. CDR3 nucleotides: TGTGCCAGCAGTGAAGTGCGCCTCAACACTGAAGCTTTCTTT. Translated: CASSEVRLNTEAFF.

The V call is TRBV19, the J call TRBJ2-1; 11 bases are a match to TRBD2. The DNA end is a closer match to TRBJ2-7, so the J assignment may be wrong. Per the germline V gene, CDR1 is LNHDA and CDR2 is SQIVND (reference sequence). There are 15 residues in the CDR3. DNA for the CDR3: TGTGCCAGTAGTGCGACTAGCGGGACCTACAATGAGCAGTACTTC. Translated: CASSATSGTYNEQYF.

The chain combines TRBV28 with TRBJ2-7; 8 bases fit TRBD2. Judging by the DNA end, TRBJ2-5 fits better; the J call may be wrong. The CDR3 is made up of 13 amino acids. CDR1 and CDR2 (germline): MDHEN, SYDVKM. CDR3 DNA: TGTGCCAGCAGAGGGCTAGCGGGCGAGACCCAGTACTTC. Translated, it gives CASRGLAGETQYF.

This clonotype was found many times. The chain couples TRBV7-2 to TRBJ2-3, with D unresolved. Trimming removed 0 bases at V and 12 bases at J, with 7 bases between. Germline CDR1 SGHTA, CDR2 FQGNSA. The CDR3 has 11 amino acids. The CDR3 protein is CASSLADPQYF. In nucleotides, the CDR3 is TGTGCCAGCAGCTTAGCCGACCCTCAGTATTTT.

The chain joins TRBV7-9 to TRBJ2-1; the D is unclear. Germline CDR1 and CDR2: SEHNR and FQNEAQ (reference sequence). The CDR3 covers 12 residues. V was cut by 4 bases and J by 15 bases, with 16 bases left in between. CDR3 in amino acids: CASSSRYSRTFF. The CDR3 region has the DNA TGTGCCAGCAGCTCACGGTACAGCCGGACGTTCTTC.

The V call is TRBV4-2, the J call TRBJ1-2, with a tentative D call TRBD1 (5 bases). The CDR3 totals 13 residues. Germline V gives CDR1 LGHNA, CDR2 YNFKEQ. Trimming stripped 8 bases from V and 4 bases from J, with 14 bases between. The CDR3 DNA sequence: TGTGCCAGCCGGGACGCACGGATCTATGGCTACACCTTC. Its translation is CASRDARIYGYTF.

CDR3 region: CASSSQRGGTYEQYF. In DNA, the CDR3 is TGTGCCAGCAGTTCGCAGAGGGGCGGGACCTACGAGCAGTACTTC. The chain employs TRBV28 and TRBJ2-7; the D gene is possibly TRBD2 (6 bases). This CDR3 region has 15 residues. Germline loops: CDR1 MDHEN, CDR2 SYDVKM. Trimming removed 4 bases from V and 2 bases from J, with 15 bases in between.

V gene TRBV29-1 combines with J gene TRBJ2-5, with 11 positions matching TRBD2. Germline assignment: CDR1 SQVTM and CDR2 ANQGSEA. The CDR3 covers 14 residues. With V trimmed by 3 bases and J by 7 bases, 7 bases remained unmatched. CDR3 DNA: TGCAGCGTTGAGCGACTAGCGGGGAGGCTGACCCAGTACTTC. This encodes CSVERLAGRLTQYF.

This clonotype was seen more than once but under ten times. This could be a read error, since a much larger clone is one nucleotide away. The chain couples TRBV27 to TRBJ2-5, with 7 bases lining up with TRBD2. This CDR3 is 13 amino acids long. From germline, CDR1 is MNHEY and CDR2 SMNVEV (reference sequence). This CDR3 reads CASSLLGGETLYF. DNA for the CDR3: TGTGCCAGCAGTTTACTGGGGGGGGAGACCCTGTACTTC.

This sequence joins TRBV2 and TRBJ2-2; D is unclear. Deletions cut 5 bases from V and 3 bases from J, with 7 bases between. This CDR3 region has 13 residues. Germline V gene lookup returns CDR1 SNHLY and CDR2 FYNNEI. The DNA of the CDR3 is TGTGCCAGCAGTCCTCGGTACACCGGGGAGCTGTTTTTT. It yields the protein CASSPRYTGELFF.

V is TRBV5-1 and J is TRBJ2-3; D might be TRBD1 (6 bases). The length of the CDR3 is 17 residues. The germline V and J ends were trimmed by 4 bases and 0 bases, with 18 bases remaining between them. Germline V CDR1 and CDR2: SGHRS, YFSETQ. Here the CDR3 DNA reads TGCGCCAGCAGCGCGGAAACTCGGACAGTTAGCACAGATACGCAGTATTTT. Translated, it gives CASSAETRTVSTDTQYF.

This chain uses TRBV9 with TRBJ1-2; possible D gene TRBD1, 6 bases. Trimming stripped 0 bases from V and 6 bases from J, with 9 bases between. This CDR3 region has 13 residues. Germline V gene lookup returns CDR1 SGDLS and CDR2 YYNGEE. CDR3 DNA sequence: TGTGCCAGCAGCGTAGGGGGGCTGGATGGCTACACCTTC. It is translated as CASSVGGLDGYTF.